This T cell receptor beta chain was captured in a study of cytomegalovirus exposure and HLA in healthy donors. Use of 60 Vbeta and 13 Jbeta primers characterized the PCR. Generated by immunoSEQ multiplex PCR, the TCRdb table keeps only in-frame clones and is missing some. In the table there are about 120,000 clones, over 65% of which are singletons. J gave up 8 bases and V 6 bases, and 7 bases lay outside the gene matches. The CDR3 totals 14 residues. Germline loops: CDR1 MDHEN, CDR2 SYDVKM. A remark on this clone: The antigen is unknown.

Study-level findings and limits: In a later analysis, at a false discovery rate of 0.05, 15,000 to 20,000 TCR beta sequences were associated with HLA alleles. Later analysis revealed greater clonal expansion in HLA-associated TCR beta chains than in equally common others.

The sequenced material came from PBMCs. This sequence joins TRBV28 and TRBJ1-2; 12 bases are a match to TRBD1. The source is a woman between 25 and 40 years old in good health and CMV-seropositive. Here the CDR3 reads CASSPGQGAPGYTF. Here the CDR3 DNA reads TGTGCCAGCAGCCCGGGACAGGGGGCGCCCGGCTACACCTTC.